The present entry profiles one TCR beta chain with its context. What it binds is not known. Other DNA sequences in this sample translate to the same CDR3. This entry belongs to a study of shared clonotypes between healthy human individuals. General study findings and limits: Estimated richness was generally greater in naive than memory subsets.

Measured with immunoSEQ multiplex PCR; TCRdb has only the in-frame clones, and not every one. The sample includes 2 million to 2.5 million clones, around 95% seen only once; the top ten take approximately 0.13%. Germline lookup yields CDR1 GTSNPN and CDR2 SVGIG (reference sequence). V shed 0 bases and J shed 7 bases, with 3 bases lying between them. CDR3 length: 11 amino acids. The sequencing sample was made of naive CD4+ T cells sorted from blood. Subset: CD45RA+ positively selected. V gene TRBV30 combines with J gene TRBJ2-2; D unresolved. This clonotype was sampled from a man aged 18 to 30 in good health. As DNA, the CDR3 is TGTGCCTGGAGTGTCATCGGGGAGCTGTTTTTT. Protein: CAWSVIGELFF.